These 26 T cell receptor beta chains were all obtained from the same sample, sequenced in a study of blood T cell repertoires in COVID-19. Measured with immunoSEQ multiplex PCR; TCRdb has only the in-frame clones, and not every one. The sample carries approximately 70,000 clones, roughly nine tenths recorded once. Material for sequencing was peripheral blood. The receptors shown here come from a man in his forties with COVID-19, enrolled during active disease.

A few counts support this clone. The chain employs TRBV18 and TRBJ2-7, with D possibly matching TRBD1 (6 bases). This CDR3 is built from 12 residues. The germline V and J ends were trimmed by 6 bases and 5 bases, with 11 bases remaining between them. Germline values: CDR1 KGHSH, CDR2 LQKENI. CDR3 DNA: TGTGCCAGCTCGCTGAACAGGGACGAGCAGTACTTC. It codes for CASSLNRDEQYF.

The CDR3 coding sequence is TGTGCCAGCAGTTACAGAGGGACCGGGGAGCTGTTTTTT. Its protein is CASSYRGTGELFF. The chain uses TRBV6-5 and TRBJ2-2, with D possibly being TRBD2 (5 bases). CDR1 and CDR2 (germline): MNHEY, SVGAGI. The CDR3 runs to 13 residues. Trimming shortened V by 2 bases and J by 5 bases, and 6 bases separated the two germline ends.

V usage is TRBV2 and J usage is TRBJ2-1; TRBD2 is a possible D gene (6 bases). V was cut by 6 bases and J by 2 bases, with 14 bases left in between. CDR3 length: 15 residues. Germline CDR1 reads SNHLY; CDR2 reads FYNNEI. The CDR3 reads CASRDRTTTYNEQFF. The CDR3 DNA is TGTGCCAGCAGAGATAGGACTACAACCTACAATGAGCAGTTCTTC. Filled out from reference TRBV2 and TRBJ2-1, the complete variable domain reads EPEVTQTPSHQVTQMGQEVILRCVPISNHLYFYWYRQILGQKVEFLVSFYNNEISEKSEIFDDQFSVERPDGSNFTLKIRSTKLEDSAMYFCASRDRTTTYNEQFFGPGTRLTVL.

This chain links TRBV13 with TRBJ2-5, with a possible D match to TRBD2 (6 bases). V dropped 5 bases and J dropped 7 bases, with 17 bases sitting between them. This CDR3 is 14 amino acids long. In germline, CDR1 is PRHDT, CDR2 FYEKMQ (reference sequence). As DNA, the CDR3 is TGTGCCAGCAGCCGACCTGGGACGGAGGGGACCCAGTACTTC. Protein product: CASSRPGTEGTQYF. The whole variable domain, remainder taken from reference TRBV13 and TRBJ2-5, is AAGVIQSPRHLIKEKRETATLKCYPIPRHDTVYWYQQGPGQDPQFLISFYEKMQSDKGSIPDRFSAQQFSDYHSELNMSSLELGDSALYFCASSRPGTEGTQYFGPGTRLLVL.

The rearrangement joins TRBV18 to TRBJ1-3; 8 bases fit TRBD1. Looked up from germline, CDR1 is KGHSH and CDR2 is LQKENI. Losses at the gene ends were 5 bases for V and 0 bases for J; bases not matched to a gene: 6. This CDR3 contains 16 residues. CDR3 sequence reads: CASSTGQASSGNTIYF. DNA of the CDR3: TGTGCCAGCTCAACGGGACAGGCGAGCTCTGGAAACACCATATATTTT.

This chain connects TRBV29-1 to TRBJ2-7, with D perhaps matching TRBD2 (5 bases). V was shortened by 3 bases and J by 2 bases, with 8 bases between the two germline ends. CDR1 is SQVTM and CDR2 is ANQGSEA in the germline V gene. The CDR3 spans 12 residues. The CDR3 is CSVEDSTYEQYF. The CDR3 DNA is TGCAGCGTTGAGGACTCAACCTACGAGCAGTACTTC.

The chain joins TRBV19 to TRBJ2-1; 9 nucleotides align to TRBD1. Germline CDR1 reads LNHDA; CDR2 reads SQIVND (reference sequence). V was pared by 5 bases and J by 5 bases, with 10 bases of the junction left unmatched. The CDR3 is 16 residues long. The CDR3 sequence: CASSSFRQGGHNEQFF. CDR3 nucleotide sequence: TGTGCCAGTAGTTCTTTTCGACAGGGGGGACACAATGAGCAGTTCTTC.

The chain uses TRBV6-5 and TRBJ1-5; D is unclear. V lost 5 bases and J lost 3, with 11 bases in between. This CDR3 is 14 amino acids long. The V gene's germline CDR1 is MNHEY and CDR2 SVGAGI. The CDR3 DNA reads TGTGCCAGCAGTCCACCCGGGGACAATCAGCCCCAGCATTTT. The encoded protein is CASSPPGDNQPQHF.

CDR3 amino acids: CASSYSGTGTTGELFF. For the CDR3, the DNA is TGTGCCAGCAGCTATTCCGGGACAGGGACCACCGGGGAGCTGTTTTTT. The J gene is TRBJ2-2, the V gene TRBV5-6; the match to TRBD1 covers 9 bases. Germline CDR1 is SGHDT and CDR2 is YYEEEE. This CDR3 has 16 amino acids. V lost 3 bases to trimming and J lost 4 bases; unmatched junction nucleotides: 7.

The V call is TRBV19, the J call TRBJ2-6, with D possibly TRBD1 on 5 matching bases. Germline CDR1 LNHDA, CDR2 SQIVND (reference sequence). V was trimmed by 5 bases and J by 1 base, leaving 12 bases between them. The CDR3 runs 16 residues. Here the CDR3 DNA reads TGTGCCAGTAGTGGGTTCAGGGTATCTGGGGCCAACGTCCTGACTTTC. Its protein is CASSGFRVSGANVLTF.

The chain joins TRBV7-6 to TRBJ1-3; 10 positions agree with TRBD1. The germline CDR1 and CDR2 sequences are SGHVS and FNYEAQ. Losses at the gene ends were 3 bases for V and 4 bases for J; bases not matched to a gene: 6. There are 16 residues in the CDR3. The CDR3 DNA follows: TGTGCCAGCAGCTTGGAGACAGGGGGCGCAGGAAACACCATATATTTT. This translates into CASSLETGGAGNTIYF.

The gene calls are TRBV18 and TRBJ1-6, with 7 positions matching TRBD1. V lost 4 bases to trimming and J lost 8 bases; unmatched junction nucleotides: 8. The CDR3 extends over 15 amino acids. Per the germline V gene, CDR1 is KGHSH and CDR2 is LQKENI. CDR3 DNA sequence: TGTGCCAGCTCACTCGACAGGGCGGCGGATTCACCCCTCCACTTT. This gives the protein CASSLDRAADSPLHF.

The gene calls are TRBV27 and TRBJ1-5; D might be TRBD1 (6 bases). The CDR3 is 18 amino acids. Germline CDR1 MNHEY, CDR2 SMNVEV (reference sequence). V shed 5 bases and J shed 4 bases, with 24 bases lying between them. The chain's CDR3 is CASSPKLLTGILNQPQHF. The CDR3 DNA reads TGTGCCAGCAGTCCGAAGCTCCTTACAGGGATTCTGAATCAGCCCCAGCATTTT.

This sequence joins TRBV9 and TRBJ2-3; 8 bases map to TRBD2. The ends lost 4 bases at V and 5 bases at J; junction bases unmatched: 12. Germline loops: CDR1 SGDLS, CDR2 YYNGEE. The CDR3 runs to 16 residues. The CDR3 DNA sequence: TGTGCCAGCAGCTGGGGTAGCGGGGCTGATCTAGATACGCAGTATTTT. It is translated as CASSWGSGADLDTQYF.

The chain recombines TRBV7-9 with TRBJ1-1, with D possibly TRBD1 on 6 matching bases. Germline CDR1 and CDR2: SEHNR and FQNEAQ (reference sequence). The CDR3 totals 12 residues. V lost 5 bases and J lost 7, with 11 bases in between. Written as DNA, the CDR3 is TGTGCCAGCAGCCCCACACAGGGTGAAGCTTTCTTT. Its protein product is CASSPTQGEAFF.

J is TRBJ1-4 and V is TRBV3-1 (or the pseudogene TRBV3-2); 7 positions match TRBD1. The germline V gene has CDR1 LGHDT and CDR2 YNNKEL (reference sequence). CDR3 length: 17 residues. The V and J ends lost 2 bases and 5 bases, in that order; junction bases with no gene match: 11. The CDR3 region is CASSQIQGRGPNEKLFF. The CDR3 bases are TGTGCCAGCAGCCAAATACAGGGGCGAGGCCCCAATGAAAAACTGTTTTTT.

In nucleotides, the CDR3 is TGTGCCAGCTCACCATCCGGGGTCGCAGATACGCAGTATTTT. Protein product: CASSPSGVADTQYF. The gene calls are TRBV18 and TRBJ2-3, with D possibly being TRBD2 (5 bases). V lost 2 bases, J lost 4 bases, and 10 bases lay in between. From germline, CDR1 is KGHSH and CDR2 LQKENI. This CDR3 region has 14 residues.

The J gene is TRBJ1-5, the V gene TRBV30; 7 nucleotides agree with TRBD1. The J segment lost 7 bases and the V segment lost 3 bases, leaving 9 bases of the junction unmatched. This CDR3 is 14 amino acids long. In germline, CDR1 is GTSNPN, CDR2 SVGIG (reference sequence). The CDR3: CAWSDRQGGQPQHF. In DNA, the CDR3 is TGTGCCTGGAGCGATCGACAGGGAGGCCAGCCCCAGCATTTT. The complete variable domain, with remaining parts taken from reference TRBV30 and TRBJ1-5, reads SQTIHQWPATLVQPVGSPLSLECTVEGTSNPNLYWYRQAAGRGLQLLFYSVGIGQISSEVPQNLSASRPQDRQFILSSKKLLLSDSGFYLCAWSDRQGGQPQHFGDGTRLSIL.

This clone has a handful of counts. The rearrangement uses TRBV4-2 and TRBJ2-7, with a possible D match to TRBD2 (7 bases). V shed 1 base and J shed 2 bases, with 12 bases lying between them. The CDR3 spans 15 residues. Germline V gives CDR1 LGHNA, CDR2 YNFKEQ. The CDR3 DNA follows: TGTGCCAGCAGCCAAGCTCGGGGGGCCCCCTACGAGCAGTACTTC. This codes for CASSQARGAPYEQYF.

The chain links TRBV30 to TRBJ2-2, with D maybe TRBD1 (6 bases). The germline V gene has CDR1 GTSNPN and CDR2 SVGIG (reference sequence). The CDR3 spans 14 residues. The CDR3 coding sequence is TGTGCTTCCAGAGGGGGACAGAACACCGGGGAGCTGTTTTTT. Translated: CASRGGQNTGELFF.

This clone has a single count. The chain carries TRBV11-2 and TRBJ1-1, with a tentative D call TRBD1 (6 bases). CDR1 and CDR2 from the germline V gene are SGHAT and FQNNGV. There are 13 residues in the CDR3. The V end lost 2 bases, the J end lost 5 bases, and 9 bases lay between the germline ends. The CDR3, as DNA: TGTGCCAGCAGCTTACCCAGGGGAACTGAAGCTTTCTTT. Translated: CASSLPRGTEAFF.

The chain uses TRBV28 and TRBJ1-2, with 8 bases matching TRBD1. V gave up 7 bases and J gave up 7 bases; unmatched junction bases: 5. The CDR3 has 12 residues. From germline, CDR1 is MDHEN and CDR2 SYDVKM. The DNA of the CDR3 is TGTGCCAGCACCGACAGGGGTGGTGGCTACACCTTC. Translation gives CASTDRGGGYTF.

This clone was seen only a few times. This chain uses TRBV15 with TRBJ1-2; 9 bases fit TRBD1. The CDR3 has 17 residues. Germline CDR1 LNHNV, CDR2 YYDKDF (reference sequence). The J segment lost 3 bases and the V segment lost 0 bases, leaving 8 bases of the junction unmatched. CDR3 sequence (DNA): TGTGCCACCAGCAGAGATCTCGGACAGGGGCGTTACTATGGCTACACCTTC. It yields the protein CATSRDLGQGRYYGYTF. The full variable domain, its missing parts supplied by reference TRBV15 and TRBJ1-2, is DAMVIQNPRYQVTQFGKPVTLSCSQTLNHNVMYWYQQKSSQAPKLLFHYYDKDFNNEADTPDNFQSRRPNTSFCFLDIRSPGLGDTAMYLCATSRDLGQGRYYGYTFGSGTRLTVV.

This clone was observed once. V is TRBV2 and J is TRBJ1-2, with 7 bases that match TRBD1. J lost 4 bases, V lost 5 bases, and 4 bases had no gene match. The CDR3 length is 13 residues. From germline, CDR1 is SNHLY and CDR2 FYNNEI. The CDR3 bases are TGTGCCAGCAGTATACAGGGGCCCTATGGCTACACCTTC. It specifies CASSIQGPYGYTF.

V and J are TRBV4-1 and TRBJ2-2; the D gene is possibly TRBD2 (5 bases). V shed 4 bases and J shed 0 bases, with 9 bases lying between them. The germline V gene has CDR1 MGHRA and CDR2 YSYEKL. The CDR3 loop spans 15 amino acids. The CDR3, as DNA: TGCGCCAGCAGCCGAATGGACTCGAACACCGGGGAGCTGTTTTTT. As protein: CASSRMDSNTGELFF.

The chain combines TRBV19 with TRBJ2-6; D uncertain. CDR1 LNHDA and CDR2 SQIVND come from the germline V gene (reference sequence). The CDR3 spans 15 residues. The V gene lost 0 bases and the J gene lost 1 base, with 4 bases spanning the gap. CDR3 sequence: CASSIDSSGANVLTF. The CDR3 DNA follows: TGTGCCAGTAGTATAGATTCGTCTGGGGCCAACGTCCTGACTTTC.